These T cell receptor beta chains were read from a single sample in a study of beta chain features in type 1 diabetes. The assay was immunoSEQ multiplex PCR, and TCRdb's table has in-frame clones only and misses some. The sample consists of more than 55,000 clones, under 60% of them appearing once. The sequenced material came from Tregs from blood. These receptors were taken from a woman in her forties with type 1 diabetes. The CDR3 runs from the conserved cysteine through the conserved F or W. D genes are given only for firm matches. Clone sizes are given selectively: once, few, many, or a class where the clone is expanded.

>NA|TRBV5-1|TRBJ1-1|NA
TGCGCCAGCAGCGTCAGGGCCAACACTGAAGCTTTCTTT
CASSVRANTEAFF
>few|TRBV5-1|TRBJ1-3|NA
TGCGCCAGCAGCCCGGAGGGCGATGGAAACACCATATATTTT
CASSPEGDGNTIYF
>NA|TRBV6-6|TRBJ1-1|TRBD1
TGTGCCAGCATAGCGGGACAGGGGGTATTGACTGAAGCTTTCTTT
CASIAGQGVLTEAFF
>NA|TRBV18|TRBJ1-1|TRBD1
TGTGCCAGCTCACCTATGGGACAGGCCGGGTTTGAAGCTTTCTTT
CASSPMGQAGFEAFF
>few|TRBV6-5|TRBJ2-7|NA
TGTGCCAGCAGTGAGTGGACAGTAAGTTACGAGCAGTACTTC
CASSEWTVSYEQYF
>few|TRBV29-1|TRBJ2-2|NA
TGCAGCGTCCACAGGGAGAACACCGGGGAGCTGTTTTTT
CSVHRENTGELFF
>NA|TRBV7-2|TRBJ1-4|NA
TGTGCCAGCACTAGAGAGGCTAATGAAAAACTGTTTTTT
CASTREANEKLFF
>few|TRBV6-5|TRBJ1-1|NA
TGTGCCAGCAGTTACGTCGGGGGGCCAGCTTTCTTT
CASSYVGGPAFF
>few|TRBV7-9|TRBJ1-5|TRBD1
TGTGCCAGCAGCGCTTCCGGGACAGGGTATCAGCCCCAGCATTTT
CASSASGTGYQPQHF
>few|TRBV7-3|TRBJ1-2|NA
TGTGCCAGCAGCCCAGAAGCGCATCACGGCTACACCTTC
CASSPEAHHGYTF
>few|TRBV29-1|TRBJ2-7|TRBD1
TGCAGCGTTGGAAGCGGTGGACAGGGGACTTCCTACGAGCAGTACTTC
CSVGSGGQGTSYEQYF
>NA|TRBV28|TRBJ1-5|TRBD1
TGTGCCAGCAGTTCCAAGGGCTCGACAGGGAGCAATCAGCCCCAGCATTTT
CASSSKGSTGSNQPQHF
>NA|TRBV30|TRBJ1-5|NA
TGTGCCTGGAGTGGGGGGCAAAGCAATCAGCCCCAGCATTTT
CAWSGGQSNQPQHF
>NA|TRBV19|TRBJ2-2|TRBD1
TGTGCCAGTAAGTGGGACAGCCAGAACACCGGGGAGCTGTTTTTT
CASKWDSQNTGELFF
>once|TRBV5-1|TRBJ1-4|TRBD1
TGCGCCAGCAGCTTGGGGGACAGGGGGCGAAATGAAAAACTGTTTTTT
CASSLGDRGRNEKLFF
>NA|TRBV29-1|TRBJ1-4|NA
TGCAGCGTTGTGTCCGCAACTAATGAAAAACTGTTTTTT
CSVVSATNEKLFF
>NA|TRBV7-2|TRBJ2-1|NA
TGTGCCAGCAGCTTAGGGACATCTTCCTACAATGAGCAGTTCTTC
CASSLGTSSYNEQFF
>NA|TRBV19|TRBJ2-2|NA
TGTGCCAGCGAGACCGGGACAAGAGGAACCGGGGAGCTGTTTTTT
CASETGTRGTGELFF
>NA|TRBV11-3|TRBJ2-2|TRBD1
TGTGCCAGCAGCCCGAGTAAGCGGACAGGGAACACCGGGGAGCTGTTTTTT
CASSPSKRTGNTGELFF
>few|TRBV28|TRBJ2-1|TRBD2
TGTGCCAGCGCATTACTAGCGGGGGGGAACGATGAGCAGTTCTTC
CASALLAGGNDEQFF
>NA|TRBV4-2|TRBJ2-7|TRBD2
TGTGCCAGCAGCCCGAGGCTAGCGGGGAATTACGAGCAGTACTTC
CASSPRLAGNYEQYF
>NA|TRBV18|TRBJ2-3|TRBD2
TGTGCCAGCTCACCACTCGCGGGAGGGTTCATGGATACGCAGTATTTT
CASSPLAGGFMDTQYF
>NA|TRBV4-2|TRBJ2-3|TRBD2
TGTGCCAGCAGCCAGGGACTAGCGGGAGGTCTAGATACGCAGTATTTT
CASSQGLAGGLDTQYF
>NA|TRBV4-1|TRBJ1-5|NA
TGCGCCAGCAGCCAAGCGACAGGCATATACAATCAGCCCCAGCATTTT
CASSQATGIYNQPQHF
>few|TRBV28|TRBJ1-1|TRBD1
TGTGCCAGCACTCCAGGGGGCACTGAAGCTTTCTTT
CASTPGGTEAFF
>few|TRBV7-2|TRBJ2-3|NA
TGTGCCAGCAGCTTAGGTAGGGGAAGGAATACGCAGTATTTT
CASSLGRGRNTQYF
>NA|TRBV28|TRBJ1-5|NA
TGTGCCAGCAGTTTGGCCGGGTGGCATCAGCCCCAGCATTTT
CASSLAGWHQPQHF
>few|TRBV5-4|TRBJ2-5|NA
TGTGCCAGCAGCTTGATCGCGTCAAAAGAGACCCAGTACTTC
CASSLIASKETQYF
>few|TRBV30|TRBJ1-2|NA
TGTGCCTGGAATCCGGGGTGGGCCTATGGCTACACCTTC
CAWNPGWAYGYTF
>NA|TRBV29-1|TRBJ2-3|NA
TGCAGCGTTGGCCTAGCCCGGGATACGCAGTATTTT
CSVGLARDTQYF
>NA|TRBV5-4|TRBJ2-2|NA
TGTGCCAGCAGGGGGGGGCTGGGAAACACCGGGGAGCTGTTTTTT
CASRGGLGNTGELFF
>NA|TRBV9|TRBJ2-2|NA
TGTGCCAGCAGCCCCCACGGGACCGGGGAGCTGTTTTTT
CASSPHGTGELFF
>NA|TRBV2|TRBJ2-7|NA
TGTGCCAGCAGACTAAGATTCTACGAGCAGTACTTC
CASRLRFYEQYF
>NA|TRBV7-2|TRBJ2-7|NA
TGTGCCAGCAGCTCACAGGGTTACGAGCAGTACTTC
CASSSQGYEQYF
>NA|TRBV6-1|TRBJ1-2|TRBD1
TGTGCCAGCCACCTTGGAGGACAGGTGGACTATGGCTACACCTTC
CASHLGGQVDYGYTF
>few|TRBV28|TRBJ1-1|NA
TGTGCCAGCAGTTTATCCGACGGTCGCGGGAACACTGAAGCTTTCTTT
CASSLSDGRGNTEAFF
>NA|TRBV6-1|TRBJ1-1|NA
TGTGCCAGCAGTTCGTTCAGGGGCACTGAAGCTTTCTTT
CASSSFRGTEAFF
>NA|TRBV7-2|TRBJ2-1|TRBD2
TGTGCCAGCAGCCCCCGGACTAGCGGGGGAAGTAATGAGCAGTTCTTC
CASSPRTSGGSNEQFF
>NA|TRBV15|TRBJ1-1|NA
TGTGCCACCAGCAGAGCCCCAGGGATGAATGCTTTCTTT
CATSRAPGMNAFF
>NA|TRBV5-1|TRBJ2-3|NA
TGCGCCAGCAGCCTCCCCGCCGGGCTACTAGCCACAGATACGCAGTATTTT
CASSLPAGLLATDTQYF
>NA|TRBV19|TRBJ1-2|NA
TGTGCCAGTAGTATAGTCGGCCGGACAGCCTATGGCTACACCTTC
CASSIVGRTAYGYTF
>few|TRBV7-2|TRBJ2-3|TRBD2
TGTGCCAGCAGCTTTGCGGGGGGGGGCACAGATACGCAGTATTTT
CASSFAGGGTDTQYF
>once|TRBV5-1|TRBJ2-7|TRBD1
TGCGCCAGCAGCCTGGGACAGGGGCTCTCCTACGAGCAGTACTTC
CASSLGQGLSYEQYF
>NA|TRBV5-1|TRBJ1-1|NA
TGCGCCAGCAGCCCCCAACGGGGGTTCACTGAAGCTTTCTTT
CASSPQRGFTEAFF
>NA|TRBV4-2|TRBJ1-5|NA
TGTGCCAGCAGCCAAGAGGGGCAGTTGGGGTACAATCAGCCCCAGCATTTT
CASSQEGQLGYNQPQHF
>NA|TRBV18|TRBJ2-1|NA
TGTGCCAGCTCACCATTCGCTAGTGGGTCCTACAATGAGCAGTTCTTC
CASSPFASGSYNEQFF
>NA|TRBV29-1|TRBJ1-2|TRBD1
TGCAGCGTGGGGACAGGGAACTATGGCTACACCTTC
CSVGTGNYGYTF
>NA|TRBV10-3|TRBJ2-7|NA
TGTGCCACCGCGGGACAGATAGGCTACGAGCAGTACTTC
CATAGQIGYEQYF
>NA|TRBV9|TRBJ1-4|NA
TGTGCCAGCAGCGCTGGTACCAAAGGGGCTAATGAAAAACTGTTTTTT
CASSAGTKGANEKLFF